This TCR beta chain stems from a study of graft-versus-host responses after intestinal transplantation. The overall study: Anti-thymocyte globulin induction preceded two to four years of tacrolimus and steroid maintenance in all recipients. Study-wide results and limits: Among recipient marrow samples, GvH clones were found; some appeared first in ileum or blood.

In regard to this clone: Its antigen is not identified.

Assay used: immunoSEQ multiplex PCR; TCRdb lists only in-frame clones, some missing. The table has about 98,000 clones, 86% seen once; the top ten hold 1.4% to 1.5%. The specimen comprised PBMCs, sampled 255 days after intestinal transplant. This clonotype originated in a human patient who received an intestinal transplant, so some T cells may come from the graft donor.

This chain's CDR3 is CASSEGTGPYEQYF. In DNA, the CDR3 is TGTGCCAGCAGTGAAGGGACAGGGCCCTACGAGCAGTACTTC. The V gene is TRBV6-1, the J gene TRBJ2-7; 8 nucleotides align to TRBD1. Per the germline V gene, CDR1 is MNHNS and CDR2 is SASEGT. V dropped 1 base and J dropped 2; count of bases not matched to a gene: 1. The CDR3 spans 14 residues.